This TCR beta chain comes out of a study of human T cells and chemical hapten exposure. Turning to the study itself: In the sensitization step, 2% DPC was placed on approximately 2 cm by approximately 2 cm of upper inner arm skin.

Via MiXCR, TCRdb re-called the RACE reads, giving one row per CDR3 protein. The table includes roughly 160,000 distinct CDR3 sequences, about 14% detected once. Germline lookup yields CDR1 DFQATT and CDR2 SNEGSKA (reference sequence). V was clipped by 5 bases and J by 5 bases; unmatched bases: 11. This CDR3 is built from 16 residues. Time point of the sample: patch test 1, 2 weeks after DPC sensitization. Treatment given: therapeutic diphenylcyclopropenone sensitization with weekly scalp DPC. The source material was whole blood, sampled in connection with sensitization to the hapten diphenylcyclopropenone (DPC). This TCR derives from a woman in her twenties or thirties with alopecia areata. Some clones in this sample may be carry-over from other donors' samples. The rearrangement links TRBV20-1 to TRBJ2-3, with 12 bases fitting TRBD2. The CDR3 spells CSARIASGGVGDTQYF. CDR3 DNA: TGCAGTGCTCGTATAGCTAGCGGGGGGGTTGGAGATACGCAGTATTTT.